The rows below give T cell receptor beta chains drawn from one sample of a study of shared clonotypes between healthy human individuals. Sequencing used immunoSEQ multiplex PCR; TCRdb keeps in-frame clones, though not all of them. The sample holds about 2 million clones, about 95% seen once. What was sequenced was naive CD8+ T cells sorted from blood. All receptors come from a man aged 18 to 35 in good health. Each CDR3 is given with its conserved first and last residue. Fields, in order: clone size, J gene, D gene, V gene, CDR3 DNA, CDR3 protein. D genes are given only for firm matches. Where a row states a size, it is once, few, many or the class of an expanded clone; other rows omit it.

-,TRBJ1-2,-,TRBV10-3,TGTGCCATCAGTGAGTCAGGGGCCGCTCCCTATGGCTACACCTTC,CAISESGAAPYGYTF
-,TRBJ1-3,-,TRBV5-6,TGTGCCAGCAGCCCGGACGCCTACTCTGGAAACACCATATATTTT,CASSPDAYSGNTIYF
-,TRBJ2-5,-,TRBV2,TGTGCCAGCACCCCCAGGCGGCAGCTCCAAGAGACCCAGTACTTC,CASTPRRQLQETQYF
-,TRBJ2-3,TRBD2,TRBV11-2,TGTGCCAGCAGCACCACCCGGGGAGGGCGGGGTCCTAGCATTGATACGCAGTATTTT,CASSTTRGGRGPSIDTQYF
-,TRBJ2-1,-,TRBV7-6,TGTGCCAGCAGCTCTCTGACAGGATACAATGAGCAGTTCTTC,CASSSLTGYNEQFF
-,TRBJ2-7,TRBD1,TRBV13,TGTGCCAGCAGCTCCGGACAGGGGGGAGAGCAGTACTTC,CASSSGQGGEQYF
-,TRBJ2-1,-,TRBV10-3,TGTGCCATCAACAGGGATAGCTCCTACAATGAGCAGTTCTTC,CAINRDSSYNEQFF
-,TRBJ1-2,TRBD1,TRBV28,TGTGCCAGCAGTTTAGGGACAGGGTCCTATGGCTACACCTTC,CASSLGTGSYGYTF
-,TRBJ1-2,-,TRBV5-6,TGTGCCAGCACCCGGGGCCACGTAAACTATGGCTACACCTTC,CASTRGHVNYGYTF
-,TRBJ2-1,TRBD2,TRBV13,TGTGCCAGCAGTCTGTCAGGACTAGCGGGGTACAATGAGCAGTTCTTC,CASSLSGLAGYNEQFF
-,TRBJ2-3,TRBD2,TRBV15,TGTGCCACCAGCACAAGTCATCCCCAGCGGGGGGCCACAGATACGCAGTATTTT,CATSTSHPQRGATDTQYF
-,TRBJ1-2,-,TRBV6-5,TGTGCCAGCAGTTACTCCCCGGGCCCTAACTATGGCTACACCTTC,CASSYSPGPNYGYTF
-,TRBJ2-7,-,TRBV11-2,TGTGCCAGCAGCCGGGCCTCGACCTACGAGCAGTACTTC,CASSRASTYEQYF
-,TRBJ2-1,-,TRBV27,TGTGCCAGCAGTTTACGTGACTTGCTATCCTACAATGAGCAGTTCTTC,CASSLRDLLSYNEQFF
-,TRBJ2-7,TRBD2,TRBV18,TGTGCCAGCTCACCCTCCGGGGGGGTCAACTCCTACGAGCAGTACTTC,CASSPSGGVNSYEQYF
-,TRBJ2-7,-,TRBV30,TGTGCCTGGTCCCCTGGGGGTTTCACCTACGAGCAGTACTTC,CAWSPGGFTYEQYF
-,TRBJ2-1,TRBD1,TRBV7-9,TGTGCCAGCAGCGTACCCGGGACAGGGGTCGATGAGCAGTTCTTC,CASSVPGTGVDEQFF
-,TRBJ2-3,-,TRBV9,TGTGCCAGCAGCGTACCTATATCCGGACTCACAGATACGCAGTATTTT,CASSVPISGLTDTQYF
once,TRBJ1-6,TRBD1,TRBV4-1,TGCGCCAGCAGCCAAGACCTAGGGGGCCTGGGTTCACCCCTCCACTTT,CASSQDLGGLGSPLHF
once,TRBJ2-7,-,TRBV30,TGTGCCTGGAACCGGGACACCGCCTACGAGCAGTACTTC,CAWNRDTAYEQYF
-,TRBJ2-1,TRBD2,TRBV27,TGTGCCAGTAGCGGGGGGGCAGATGAGCAGTTCTTC,CASSGGADEQFF
-,TRBJ2-1,TRBD2,TRBV7-2,TGTGCCAGCAGCTCTACTAGCGTCGGATTTAGGAATGAGCAGTTCTTC,CASSSTSVGFRNEQFF
-,TRBJ1-1,TRBD1,TRBV5-1,TGCGCCAGCAGCACCGGGACAGATTTGAACACTGAAGCTTTCTTT,CASSTGTDLNTEAFF
once,TRBJ2-7,-,TRBV4-1,TGCGCCAGCAGCCTCGGGACGGGGGTCTACGAGCAGTACTTC,CASSLGTGVYEQYF
-,TRBJ2-5,-,TRBV30,TGTGCCTGGAGTTGGATCGTAGAGACCCAGTACTTC,CAWSWIVETQYF
-,TRBJ1-1,-,TRBV6-6,TGTGCCAGCAGTTCATACGACGTCCATGAAGCTTTCTTT,CASSSYDVHEAFF
-,TRBJ2-7,TRBD2,TRBV5-5,TGTGCCAGCAGTCTCGGACTAGCGGGGACCTACGAGCAGTACTTC,CASSLGLAGTYEQYF
-,TRBJ1-1,-,TRBV9,TGTGCCAGCAGCATGGGTGGGGGGACTGAAGCTTTCTTT,CASSMGGGTEAFF
-,TRBJ1-4,-,TRBV7-9,TGTGCCAGCAGCACCCTGGGGGCAGAGAATGAAAAACTGTTTTTT,CASSTLGAENEKLFF
-,TRBJ2-3,-,TRBV29-1,TGCAGCGGCGACGCCCTCCTACCGCAAGGGGCAGATACGCAGTATTTT,CSGDALLPQGADTQYF
-,TRBJ1-1,-,TRBV27,TGTGCCAGCAGTTTATCTGCAGGGCGAACTGAAGCTTTCTTT,CASSLSAGRTEAFF
-,TRBJ2-7,TRBD2,TRBV13,TGTGCCAGCAGCCCGGGGACTAGCGGGGGGGCCTCCTACGAGCAGTACTTC,CASSPGTSGGASYEQYF
-,TRBJ2-7,TRBD1,TRBV27,TGTGCCAGCAGTCCCCAGGGACAGTCGATAGTTTACGAGCAGTACTTC,CASSPQGQSIVYEQYF
once,TRBJ1-2,-,TRBV27,TGTGCCAGCAGCACAACAGGTACAGGCCGCCGTGACTATGGCTACACCTTC,CASSTTGTGRRDYGYTF
-,TRBJ2-3,TRBD1,TRBV7-9,TGTGCCAGCAGCTTAGTAGGGACAGGGGAAGATACGCAGTATTTT,CASSLVGTGEDTQYF
-,TRBJ2-7,-,TRBV4-1,TGCGCCAGCAGCCAAGAAGCCCCATCGTCTTACGAGCAGTACTTC,CASSQEAPSSYEQYF
-,TRBJ2-7,TRBD1,TRBV2,TGTGCCAGCAGTGATCCCGCCAGGGGGACCTACGAGCAGTACTTC,CASSDPARGTYEQYF
-,TRBJ2-3,-,TRBV15,TGTGCCACCAGCAGAGCGGACGGATACTTTAGCACAGATACGCAGTATTTT,CATSRADGYFSTDTQYF
-,TRBJ2-6,-,TRBV25-1,TGTGCCAGCAGTGAGAGGCACCACTCTGGGGCCAACGTCCTGACTTTC,CASSERHHSGANVLTF
-,TRBJ2-5,-,TRBV4-2,TGTGCCAGCAGCCAAGGTCTAGCGGAGACCCAGTACTTC,CASSQGLAETQYF
-,TRBJ1-1,-,TRBV27,TGTGCCAGCAGTTTATCCCCGTCGAGGACTGAAGCTTTCTTT,CASSLSPSRTEAFF
-,TRBJ2-1,-,TRBV4-1,TGCGCCAGCAGCCCCAGCGAGTCTCCCGAGTTGATCTTC,CASSPSESPELIF
-,TRBJ1-4,-,TRBV7-8,TGTGCCAGCACCCAACTGGGGGTAGAGGGAACTAATGAAAAACTGTTTTTT,CASTQLGVEGTNEKLFF
-,TRBJ2-7,-,TRBV7-9,TGTGCCAGCAGCTCCGCCGGCGATTTCTCCTACGAGCAGTACTTC,CASSSAGDFSYEQYF
-,TRBJ2-5,TRBD2,TRBV18,TGTGCCAGCTCACCCCCTGTAAGTCTCGCGGGAGTGTACCAAGAGACCCAGTACTTC,CASSPPVSLAGVYQETQYF
-,TRBJ2-5,-,TRBV5-1,TGCGCCAGCAGCCCTCTCGCAGCGAGCGACCAAGAGACCCAGTACTTC,CASSPLAASDQETQYF